The entry that follows covers one TCR beta chain sequence. The specificity of this receptor is unknown. Nothing much larger sits one base from this clone, and base qualities are not available. This sample stems from a study of blood T cell repertoires in COVID-19 (dated by TCRdb to 2020 to 2021). Some background on the complete study: Samples covering the acute and convalescent phases of COVID-19 were provided by collaborators in the United States, Italy and Spain. The prospective study material was composed of cDNA or gDNA derived from T cells, B-cell-depleted T cells, or PBMCs. Deeply sampled blood TCRbeta repertoires from subjects exposed to, actively infected with, or recovered from COVID-19 were included in the dataset. The repertoires were made available in a free public database intended to serve as a resource for research on the immune response to SARS-CoV-2. The samples were drawn from two sources: the first 160 participants of the ongoing ImmuneRACE study, and 1,000 to 1,500 subjects contributed by 6 global collaborators. The sample metadata nearly always contained a de-identified subject ID, COVID-19 status, age in years and sex. Where available, HLA class I and class II types were taken from metadata supplied by the sample provider and were not determined by assay-based typing. Summary of the overall study and its limitations: The amount of clinical and demographic metadata varied by source and participant and was provided uncurated.

At one collaborating source in Seattle, patients were enrolled during active infection and were followed longitudinally through the course of disease. Each collaborating institution followed its own protocols to collect whole blood in K2EDTA tubes. Collaborator samples were shipped for TCRbeta analysis as frozen whole blood, isolated PBMCs, or DNA extracted from either sample type. TCRbeta CDR3 regions were amplified from genomic DNA by means of the immunoSEQ Assay, a bias-controlled multiplex PCR. Per the authors' processing: The number of nucleated cells in each sample was estimated from the amplification of reference gene primers within the assay. Sequence reads were collapsed and filtered to measure the absolute abundance of every unique TCRbeta CDR3 rearrangement. For each sample, productive Simpson clonality was calculated as the square root of Simpson's diversity index across productive rearrangements. TCRdb took over this immuneACCESS table, retaining in-frame rearrangements with V and J assigned. Such tables are incomplete; in checked studies, under half of the missing clones stem from an unresolved V gene, and the remainder is unexplained. V and J calls and clone size follow that table, whereas D and trimming were derived from the DNA. This sample is represented by 290,000 or so clones; roughly 90% of them were singletons. Around 2.2% of the sample is in the top ten clones.

V lost 2 bases and J lost 7 bases; the stretch between them is 8 bases long. From cysteine to phenylalanine, the CDR3 is 13 amino acids long. Only the CDR3 DNA stays, 39 bases, in frame from base 1. CDR1 and CDR2, per the germline V gene, are SGHTA and FQGTGA. Sequenced sample: peripheral blood. In this chain, TRBV7-3 is recombined with TRBJ2-2, and the D gene may be TRBD1, 6 bases matching. The clonotype originates from a woman aged 25 to 39 with COVID-19, enrolled during active disease. In nucleotide form, the sequence is TGTGCCAGCAGCTTACAGGGGTTCGGGGAGCTGTTTTTT. The resulting protein is CASSLQGFGELFF. The CDR3, completed at both ends by the reference TRBV7-3 and TRBJ2-2 genes, gives the full variable domain GAGVSQTPSNKVTEKGKYVELRCDPISGHTALYWYRQSLGQGPEFLIYFQGTGAADDSGLPNDRFFAVRPEGSVSTLKIQRTERGDSAVYLCASSLQGFGELFFGEGSRLTVL.